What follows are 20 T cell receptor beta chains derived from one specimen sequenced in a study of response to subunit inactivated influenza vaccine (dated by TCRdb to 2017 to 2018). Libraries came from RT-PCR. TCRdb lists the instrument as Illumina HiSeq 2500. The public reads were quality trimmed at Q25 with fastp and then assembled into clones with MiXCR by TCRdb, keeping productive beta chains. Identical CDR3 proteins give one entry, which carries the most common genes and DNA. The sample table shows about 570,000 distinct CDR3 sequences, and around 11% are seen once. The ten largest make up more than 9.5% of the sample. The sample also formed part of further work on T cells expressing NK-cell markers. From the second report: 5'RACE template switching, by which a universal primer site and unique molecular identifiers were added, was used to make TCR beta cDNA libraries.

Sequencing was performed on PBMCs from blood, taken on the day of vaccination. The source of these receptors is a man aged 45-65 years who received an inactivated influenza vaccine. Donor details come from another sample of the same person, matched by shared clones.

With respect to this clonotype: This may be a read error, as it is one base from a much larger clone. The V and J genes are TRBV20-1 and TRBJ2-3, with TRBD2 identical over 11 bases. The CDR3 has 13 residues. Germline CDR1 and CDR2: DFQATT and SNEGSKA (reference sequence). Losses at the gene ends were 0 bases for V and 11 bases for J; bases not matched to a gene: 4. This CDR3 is CSARETSGSEQYF. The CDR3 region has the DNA TGCAGTGCTAGAGAAACTAGCGGGAGCGAGCAGTATTTT.

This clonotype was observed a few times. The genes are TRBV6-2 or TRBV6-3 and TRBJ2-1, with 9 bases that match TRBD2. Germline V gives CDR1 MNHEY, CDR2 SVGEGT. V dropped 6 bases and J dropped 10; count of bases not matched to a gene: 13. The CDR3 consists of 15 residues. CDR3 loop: CASSGLAGPRDEQFF. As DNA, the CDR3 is TGTGCCAGCAGCGGGCTAGCGGGGCCTCGAGACGAGCAGTTCTTC.

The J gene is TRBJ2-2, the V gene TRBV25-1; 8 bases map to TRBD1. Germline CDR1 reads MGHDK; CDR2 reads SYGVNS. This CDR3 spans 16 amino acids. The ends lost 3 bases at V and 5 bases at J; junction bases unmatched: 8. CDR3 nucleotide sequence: TGTGCCAGCAGTGATTTCGGACAGGGACGGACCGGGGAGCTGTTTTTT. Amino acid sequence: CASSDFGQGRTGELFF.

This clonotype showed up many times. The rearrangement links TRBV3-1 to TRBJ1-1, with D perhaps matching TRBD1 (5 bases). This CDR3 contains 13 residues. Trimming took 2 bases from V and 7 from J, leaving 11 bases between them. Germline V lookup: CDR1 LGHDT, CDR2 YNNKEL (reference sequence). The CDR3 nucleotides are TGTGCCAGCAGCCAAATGGGACTAAGTGAAGCTTTCTTT. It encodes CASSQMGLSEAFF.

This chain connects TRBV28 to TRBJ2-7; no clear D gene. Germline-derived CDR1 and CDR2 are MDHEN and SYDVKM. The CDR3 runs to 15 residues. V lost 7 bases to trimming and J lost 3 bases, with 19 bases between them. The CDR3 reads CASIKTGRQHYEQYF. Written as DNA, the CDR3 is TGTGCCAGCATAAAAACCGGGCGTCAGCACTACGAGCAGTACTTC.

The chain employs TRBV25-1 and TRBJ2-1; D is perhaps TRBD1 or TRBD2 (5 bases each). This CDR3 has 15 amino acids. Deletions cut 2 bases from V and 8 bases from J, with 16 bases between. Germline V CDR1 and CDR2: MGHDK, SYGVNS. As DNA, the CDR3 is TGTGCCAGCAGTGAACGGTCCGGGACGTGGGATGAGCAGTTCTTC. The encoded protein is CASSERSGTWDEQFF.

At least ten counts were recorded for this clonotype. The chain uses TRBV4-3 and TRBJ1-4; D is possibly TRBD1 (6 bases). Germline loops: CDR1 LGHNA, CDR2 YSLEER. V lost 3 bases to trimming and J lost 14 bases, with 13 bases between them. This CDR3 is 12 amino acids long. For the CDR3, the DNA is TGCGCCAGCAGCCACGCTGGAGGGGGGCTGTTTTTT. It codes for CASSHAGGGLFF.

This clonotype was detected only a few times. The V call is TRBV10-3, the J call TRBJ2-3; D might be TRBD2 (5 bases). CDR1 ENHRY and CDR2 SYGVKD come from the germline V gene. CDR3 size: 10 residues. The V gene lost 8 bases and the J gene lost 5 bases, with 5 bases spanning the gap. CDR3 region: CAIGGDTQYF. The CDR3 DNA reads TGTGCCATCGGAGGAGATACGCAGTATTTT.

The CDR3 sequence is CAAQETAGANVLTF. In nucleotides, the CDR3 is TGCGCCGCGCAAGAGACAGCTGGGGCCAACGTCCTGACTTTC. The V and J genes are TRBV5-1 and TRBJ2-6, with D possibly TRBD1 on 5 matching bases. CDR1 is SGHRS, CDR2 YFSETQ, per germline. Trimming shortened V by 10 bases and J by 2 bases, and 13 bases separated the two germline ends. This CDR3 is 14 amino acids long.

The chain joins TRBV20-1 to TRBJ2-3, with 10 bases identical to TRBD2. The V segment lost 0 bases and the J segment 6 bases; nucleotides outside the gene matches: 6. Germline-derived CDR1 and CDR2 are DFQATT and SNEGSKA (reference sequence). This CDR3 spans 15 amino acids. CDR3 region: CSARDRSGGADTQYF. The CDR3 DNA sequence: TGCAGTGCTAGAGATCGAAGCGGGGGGGCCGATACGCAGTATTTT.

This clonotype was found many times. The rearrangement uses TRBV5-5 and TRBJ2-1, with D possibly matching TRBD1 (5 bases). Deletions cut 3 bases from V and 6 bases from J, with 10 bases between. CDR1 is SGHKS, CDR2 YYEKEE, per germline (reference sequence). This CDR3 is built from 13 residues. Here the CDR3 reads CASSWARVNEQFF. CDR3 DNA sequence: TGTGCCAGCAGCTGGGCCAGGGTCAATGAGCAGTTCTTC. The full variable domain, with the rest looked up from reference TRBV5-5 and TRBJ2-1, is DAGVTQSPTHLIKTRGQQVTLRCSPISGHKSVSWYQQVLGQGPQFIFQYYEKEERGRGNFPDRFSARQFPNYSSELNVNALLLGDSALYLCASSWARVNEQFFGPGTRLTVL.

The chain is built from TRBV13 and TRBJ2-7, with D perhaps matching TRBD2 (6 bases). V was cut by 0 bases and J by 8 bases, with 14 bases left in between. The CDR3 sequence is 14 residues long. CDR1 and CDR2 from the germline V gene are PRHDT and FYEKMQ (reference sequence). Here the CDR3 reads CASSLGNGDLKQYF. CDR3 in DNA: TGTGCCAGCAGCTTAGGAAACGGGGACTTAAAGCAGTACTTC.

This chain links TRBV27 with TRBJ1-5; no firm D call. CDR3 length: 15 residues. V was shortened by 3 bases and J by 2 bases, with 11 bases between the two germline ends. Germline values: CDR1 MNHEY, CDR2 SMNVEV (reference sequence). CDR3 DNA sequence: TGTGCCAGCAGTTTGGTTGGGCGAGGCAATCAGCCCCAGCATTTT. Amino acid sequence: CASSLVGRGNQPQHF.

The chain's CDR3 is CSARAPGANVLTF. Here the CDR3 DNA reads TGCAGTGCTAGAGCACCTGGGGCCAACGTCCTGACTTTC. This chain joins TRBV20-1 and TRBJ2-6; D is unclear. Looked up from germline, CDR1 is DFQATT and CDR2 is SNEGSKA (reference sequence). The CDR3 totals 13 residues. V lost 1 base, J lost 2 bases, and 3 bases lay in between.

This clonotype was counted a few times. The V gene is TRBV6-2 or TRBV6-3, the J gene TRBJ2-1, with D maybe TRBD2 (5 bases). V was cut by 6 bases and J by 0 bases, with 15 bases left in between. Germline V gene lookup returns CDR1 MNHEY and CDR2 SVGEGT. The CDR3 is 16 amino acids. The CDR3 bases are TGTGCCAGCAGGTGGACTTTCGCTAGCTCCTACAATGAGCAGTTCTTC. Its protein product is CASRWTFASSYNEQFF.

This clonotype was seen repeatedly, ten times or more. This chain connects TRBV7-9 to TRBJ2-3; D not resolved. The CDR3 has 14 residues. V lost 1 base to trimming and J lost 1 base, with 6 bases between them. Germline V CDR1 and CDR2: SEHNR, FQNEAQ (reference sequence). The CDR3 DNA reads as TGTGCCAGCAGCTTAGGTCAGCGCACAGATACGCAGTATTTT. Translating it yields CASSLGQRTDTQYF.

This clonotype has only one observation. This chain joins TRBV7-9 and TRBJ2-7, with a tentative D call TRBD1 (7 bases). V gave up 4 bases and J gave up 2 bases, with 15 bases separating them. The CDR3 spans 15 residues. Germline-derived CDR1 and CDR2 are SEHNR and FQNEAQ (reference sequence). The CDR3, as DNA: TGTGCCAGCAGCTCGGGGGCAGGGGGTACCTACGAGCAGTACTTC. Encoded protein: CASSSGAGGTYEQYF.

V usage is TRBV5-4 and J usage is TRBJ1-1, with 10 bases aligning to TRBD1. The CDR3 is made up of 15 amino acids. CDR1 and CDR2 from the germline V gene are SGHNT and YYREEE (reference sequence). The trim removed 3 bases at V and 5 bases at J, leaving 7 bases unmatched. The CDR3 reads CASSYDRGRVTEAFF. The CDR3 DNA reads TGTGCCAGCAGCTATGACAGGGGGCGGGTTACTGAAGCTTTCTTT.

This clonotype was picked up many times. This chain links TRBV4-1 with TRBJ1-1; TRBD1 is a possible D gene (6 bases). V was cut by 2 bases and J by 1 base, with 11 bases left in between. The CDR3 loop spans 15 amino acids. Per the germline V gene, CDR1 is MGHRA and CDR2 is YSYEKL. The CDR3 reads CASSQSSRGNTEAFF. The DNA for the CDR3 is TGCGCCAGCAGCCAATCAAGCAGGGGGAACACTGAAGCTTTCTTT.

The CDR3 coding sequence is TGTGCCAGCAGCTTGACTAGCGGGGGGCCAGATACGCAGTATTTT. Its protein product is CASSLTSGGPDTQYF. The chain employs TRBV5-6 and TRBJ2-3; TRBD2 matches 12 bases. With 1 base clipped from V and 4 bases from J, the junction kept 1 base outside the gene matches. The germline gives CDR1 SGHDT, CDR2 YYEEEE. The length of the CDR3 is 15 residues.